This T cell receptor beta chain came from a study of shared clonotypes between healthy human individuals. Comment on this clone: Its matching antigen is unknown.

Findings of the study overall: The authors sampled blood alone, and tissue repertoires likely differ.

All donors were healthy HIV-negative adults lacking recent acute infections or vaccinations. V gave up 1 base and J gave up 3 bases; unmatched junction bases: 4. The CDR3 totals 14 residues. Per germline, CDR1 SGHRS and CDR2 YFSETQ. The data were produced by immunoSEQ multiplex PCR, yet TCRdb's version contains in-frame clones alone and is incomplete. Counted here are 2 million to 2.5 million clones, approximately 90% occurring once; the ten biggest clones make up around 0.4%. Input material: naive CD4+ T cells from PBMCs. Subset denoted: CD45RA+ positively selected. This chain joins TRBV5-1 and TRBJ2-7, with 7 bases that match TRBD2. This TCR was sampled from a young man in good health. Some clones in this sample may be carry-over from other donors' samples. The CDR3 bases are TGCGCCAGCAGCTTGCTAGCGGAAAACTACGAGCAGTACTTC. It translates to CASSLLAENYEQYF.